The 8 T cell receptor beta chains below all came from one sample that was sequenced in a study of T cell changes during pregnancy in multiple sclerosis. Clones were sequenced by immunoSEQ multiplex PCR, and TCRdb holds only the in-frame ones, with some missing. Of 100,000 or so clones in the sample, approximately 93% are singletons; the top ten hold approximately 3.5%. The starting material was peripheral blood, obtained after pregnancy. The receptors stem from a female donor with multiple sclerosis, enrolled in a pregnancy study.

The rearrangement links TRBV11-2 to TRBJ1-1, with TRBD1 as a possible D gene (6 bases). The germline V gene encodes CDR1 SGHAT and CDR2 FQNNGV. The CDR3 spans 14 residues. V lost 5 bases and J 1 base, leaving 11 bases between the germline ends. CDR3 protein: CASSNQGGNTEAFF. In DNA, the CDR3 is TGTGCCAGCAGCAACCAAGGGGGGAACACTGAAGCTTTCTTT.

The chain has TRBV6-5 and TRBJ2-7, with 7 bases matching TRBD1. V was pared by 2 bases and J by 5 bases, with 6 bases of the junction left unmatched. The CDR3 is made up of 14 amino acids. From germline, CDR1 is MNHEY and CDR2 SVGAGI. DNA of the CDR3: TGTGCCAGCAGTTACCACGGACAGGTCCACGAGCAGTACTTC. Its protein product is CASSYHGQVHEQYF.

The chain employs TRBV30 and TRBJ2-7; perhaps TRBD1 as D (6 bases). In germline, CDR1 is GTSNPN, CDR2 SVGIG (reference sequence). Trimming took off 2 bases at V and 2 bases at J, with 13 bases between the two ends. The CDR3 is 14 amino acids. The CDR3 nucleotides read TGTGCCTGGAGTAACAGGGTGTCGCCCTACGAGCAGTACTTC. Protein: CAWSNRVSPYEQYF. Variable domain in full (rest from reference TRBV30 and TRBJ2-7): SQTIHQWPATLVQPVGSPLSLECTVEGTSNPNLYWYRQAAGRGLQLLFYSVGIGQISSEVPQNLSASRPQDRQFILSSKKLLLSDSGFYLCAWSNRVSPYEQYFGPGTRLTVT.

V and J are TRBV9 and TRBJ2-3; 8 nucleotides align to TRBD2. This CDR3 has 16 residues. The V segment lost 0 bases and the J segment 2 bases; nucleotides outside the gene matches: 5. Germline values: CDR1 SGDLS, CDR2 YYNGEE. CDR3 protein: CASSVEVAGITDTQYF. The CDR3 DNA sequence: TGTGCCAGCAGCGTAGAGGTAGCGGGAATCACAGATACGCAGTATTTT. The full variable domain, rest sourced from reference TRBV9 and TRBJ2-3, is DSGVTQTPKHLITATGQRVTLRCSPRSGDLSVYWYQQSLDQGLQFLIQYYNGEERAKGNILERFSAQQFPDLHSELNLSSLELGDSALYFCASSVEVAGITDTQYFGPGTRLTVL.

Only one count was recorded for this clone. V usage is TRBV6-4 and J usage is TRBJ2-3, with D perhaps TRBD2 (6 bases). There are 15 residues in the CDR3. Trimming stripped 0 bases from V and 3 bases from J, with 10 bases between. Germline loops: CDR1 MRHNA, CDR2 SNTAGT. This chain's CDR3 is CASSDSQGGTDTQYF. The DNA for the CDR3 is TGTGCCAGCAGTGACTCTCAGGGAGGAACAGATACGCAGTATTTT.

The rearrangement uses TRBV27 and TRBJ2-7; D ambiguous. The CDR3 is 12 amino acids. The germline V gene has CDR1 MNHEY and CDR2 SMNVEV (reference sequence). The V end was cut by 4 bases, the J end by 7 bases, with 11 bases between. The CDR3 sequence: CASSSVREEQYF. The CDR3 nucleotides are TGTGCCAGCAGTTCCGTGCGAGAGGAGCAGTACTTC.

This clone was recorded only once. The rearrangement uses TRBV5-5 and TRBJ2-5; TRBD2 matches at 9 bases. The CDR3 is 18 amino acids. Trimming at V came to 4 bases and at J to 5 bases, leaving 18 bases not matched to a gene. Germline loops: CDR1 SGHKS, CDR2 YYEKEE (reference sequence). CDR3: CASSTQLEPGLAGETQYF. The DNA for the CDR3 is TGTGCCAGCAGCACCCAACTCGAACCGGGACTAGCTGGCGAGACCCAGTACTTC. Looking up the rest from reference TRBV5-5 and TRBJ2-5 gives the full variable domain: DAGVTQSPTHLIKTRGQQVTLRCSPISGHKSVSWYQQVLGQGPQFIFQYYEKEERGRGNFPDRFSARQFPNYSSELNVNALLLGDSALYLCASSTQLEPGLAGETQYFGPGTRLLVL.

CDR3: CASPGSLSTDTQYF. The CDR3 DNA is TGTGCCAGCCCAGGGTCCCTATCCACAGATACGCAGTATTTT. V and J are TRBV2 and TRBJ2-3; D is perhaps TRBD1 (5 bases). Looked up from germline, CDR1 is SNHLY and CDR2 is FYNNEI. Trimming removed 8 bases from V and 2 bases from J, with 14 bases in between. The CDR3 has 14 amino acids.